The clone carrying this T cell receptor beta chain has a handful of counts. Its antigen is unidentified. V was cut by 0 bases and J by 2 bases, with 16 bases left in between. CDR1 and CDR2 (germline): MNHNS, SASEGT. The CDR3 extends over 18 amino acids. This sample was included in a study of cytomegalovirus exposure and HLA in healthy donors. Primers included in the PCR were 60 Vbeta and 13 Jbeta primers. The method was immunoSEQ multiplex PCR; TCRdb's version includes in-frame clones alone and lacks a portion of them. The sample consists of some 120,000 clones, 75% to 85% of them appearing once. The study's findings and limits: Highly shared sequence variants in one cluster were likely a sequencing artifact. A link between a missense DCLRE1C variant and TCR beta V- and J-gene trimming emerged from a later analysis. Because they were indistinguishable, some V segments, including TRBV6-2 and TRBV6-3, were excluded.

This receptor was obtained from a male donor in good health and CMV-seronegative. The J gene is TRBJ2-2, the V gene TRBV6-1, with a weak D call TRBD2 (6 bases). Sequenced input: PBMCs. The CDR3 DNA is TGTGCCAGCAGTGAAGCGCGAGGAGGGACTGTCAACACCGGGGAGCTGTTTTTT. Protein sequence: CASSEARGGTVNTGELFF.